Presented here are 29 T cell receptor beta chains from one specimen sequenced in a study of shared clonotypes between healthy human individuals. Positive CCR7 selection of CD45RO-negative cells yielded the naive CD8 cells, and terminally differentiated effector memory CD45RA+ cells were excluded. Measured with immunoSEQ multiplex PCR; TCRdb has only the in-frame clones, and not every one. The data contain some 2 million clones, approximately 94% of them seen just once; the ten biggest clones take up 1.2%. Input material: naive CD8+ T cells sorted from blood. The receptors originated from a man between 18 and 35 years old in good health.

Remarks on this clone: Other DNA variants within this sample encode the same CDR3. The chain has TRBV28 and TRBJ1-1; D not certain. V shed 1 base and J shed 1 base, with 4 bases lying between them. The CDR3 spans 13 residues. Germline lookup yields CDR1 MDHEN and CDR2 SYDVKM. The CDR3 DNA sequence: TGTGCCAGCAGTTTATTGCCGAACACTGAAGCTTTCTTT. Amino acid sequence: CASSLLPNTEAFF. Full variable domain (remainder filled in from reference TRBV28 and TRBJ1-1): DVKVTQSSRYLVKRTGEKVFLECVQDMDHENMFWYRQDPGLGLRLIYFSYDVKMKEKGDIPEGYSVSREKKERFSLILESASTNQTSMYLCASSLLPNTEAFFGQGTRLTVV.

In the case of this clone: One end of the junction fails to match germline, which may point to a read error. The V and J genes are TRBV5-4 and TRBJ2-7, with 10 bases lining up with TRBD1. CDR1 is SGHNT and CDR2 is YYREEE in the germline V gene (reference sequence). This CDR3 has 15 amino acids. CDR3 sequence (DNA): TGTGCCAGCAGTTTGGACAGGGGGGTTGTTTACGAGCAGTACTTC. Encoded protein: CASSLDRGVVYEQYF.

This rearrangement joins TRBV19 to TRBJ1-5; D might be TRBD1 (5 bases). The V and J ends lost 0 bases and 6 bases respectively, with 6 bases between them. CDR1 is LNHDA, CDR2 SQIVND, per germline (reference sequence). The CDR3 covers 13 residues. The CDR3 protein is CASSIEGVQPQHF. CDR3 sequence (DNA): TGTGCCAGTAGTATAGAGGGGGTTCAGCCCCAGCATTTT. The full variable domain, completed using reference TRBV19 and TRBJ1-5, is DGGITQSPKYLFRKEGQNVTLSCEQNLNHDAMYWYRQDPGQGLRLIYYSQIVNDFQKGDIAEGYSVSREKKESFPLTVTSAQKNPTAFYLCASSIEGVQPQHFGDGTRLSIL.

J is TRBJ2-7 and V is TRBV27, with 12 bases identical to TRBD1. There are 15 residues in the CDR3. V gave up 6 bases and J gave up 2 bases; unmatched junction bases: 5. Germline CDR1 MNHEY, CDR2 SMNVEV (reference sequence). Here the CDR3 DNA reads TGTGCCAGCAGACCCGGGACAGGGGGCGCCTACGAGCAGTACTTC. Encoded protein: CASRPGTGGAYEQYF.

V gene TRBV4-2 combines with J gene TRBJ2-1; 9 nucleotides agree with TRBD2. The ends lost 7 bases at V and 6 bases at J; junction bases unmatched: 4. The CDR3 loop spans 13 amino acids. CDR1 is LGHNA and CDR2 is YNFKEQ in the germline V gene. CDR3 nucleotide sequence: TGTGCCAGCAACGGCGGGGGGGCCAATGAGCAGTTCTTC. This translates into CASNGGGANEQFF.

About this clone: In the same sample, other DNA sequences code for this CDR3. The CDR3 coding sequence is TGCGCCAGCAGCCAAACGGGACTGAGTTACGAGCAGTACTTC. This translates into CASSQTGLSYEQYF. V usage is TRBV4-1 and J usage is TRBJ2-7; TRBD2 might be the D (6 bases). CDR1 and CDR2 from the germline V gene are MGHRA and YSYEKL. Between the trimmed V and J ends, which lost 2 bases and 4 bases, there was a span of 12 bases. The length of the CDR3 is 14 residues.

In nucleotides, the CDR3 is TGTGCCAGCAGCTTGCCCAGGGCGAACACTGAAGCTTTCTTT. It specifies CASSLPRANTEAFF. The rearrangement uses TRBV5-6 and TRBJ1-1, with a weak D call TRBD1 (5 bases). Germline V CDR1 and CDR2: SGHDT, YYEEEE. The germline V and J ends were trimmed by 1 base and 1 base, with 8 bases remaining between them. The CDR3 sequence is 14 residues long.

This chain joins TRBV5-1 and TRBJ1-1; a possible D gene is TRBD1 (6 bases). The CDR3 is 18 residues long. V lost 0 bases to trimming and J lost 0 bases, with 18 bases between them. The germline gives CDR1 SGHRS, CDR2 YFSETQ. CDR3 residues: CASSLDARGGLMNTEAFF. The CDR3, as DNA: TGCGCCAGCAGCTTGGACGCGCGAGGGGGATTAATGAACACTGAAGCTTTCTTT. Filled out from reference TRBV5-1 and TRBJ1-1, the complete variable domain reads KAGVTQTPRYLIKTRGQQVTLSCSPISGHRSVSWYQQTPGQGLQFLFEYFSETQRNKGNFPGRFSGRQFSNSRSEMNVSTLELGDSALYLCASSLDARGGLMNTEAFFGQGTRLTVV.

The chain uses TRBV4-1 and TRBJ2-3; D is unclear. Deletions cut 0 bases from V and 6 bases from J, with 13 bases between. The V gene's germline CDR1 is MGHRA and CDR2 YSYEKL. The CDR3 covers 15 residues. CDR3 DNA sequence: TGCGCCAGCAGCCAAGATCGACGGGCTGGGGATACGCAGTATTTT. Amino acid sequence: CASSQDRRAGDTQYF.

The gene calls are TRBV13 and TRBJ1-1; no definite D call. V lost 0 bases to trimming and J lost 0 bases, with 8 bases between them. The CDR3 is 15 amino acids. In germline, CDR1 is PRHDT, CDR2 FYEKMQ (reference sequence). CDR3: CASSLGWELNTEAFF. CDR3 nucleotide sequence: TGTGCCAGCAGCTTAGGATGGGAGTTGAACACTGAAGCTTTCTTT.

This chain links TRBV4-3 with TRBJ2-3; a possible D gene is TRBD2 (6 bases). Deletions cut 0 bases from V and 7 bases from J, with 11 bases between. This CDR3 has 14 amino acids. Germline V gene data show CDR1 as LGHNA and CDR2 as YSLEER. Here the CDR3 DNA reads TGCGCCAGCAGCCAAGATGGGGACTCGCATACGCAGTATTTT. It yields the protein CASSQDGDSHTQYF.

The chain employs TRBV27 and TRBJ2-1; TRBD1 is a possible D gene (6 bases). The CDR3 has 16 residues. V lost 4 bases, J lost 0 bases, and 13 bases lay in between. CDR1 is MNHEY, CDR2 SMNVEV, per germline (reference sequence). CDR3 DNA: TGTGCCAGCAGTTACCTAGGGGGTAGCTCCTACAATGAGCAGTTCTTC. It is translated as CASSYLGGSSYNEQFF.

As for this clone: Other DNA variants within this sample encode the same CDR3. This chain joins TRBV6-5 and TRBJ2-1, with 10 positions matching TRBD2. CDR3 size: 15 residues. Looked up from germline, CDR1 is MNHEY and CDR2 is SVGAGI. V was pared by 4 bases and J by 2 bases, with 2 bases of the junction left unmatched. The CDR3 DNA sequence: TGTGCCAGCAGTTCAACTAGCGGGGCCTACAATGAGCAGTTCTTC. It yields the protein CASSSTSGAYNEQFF.

The chain uses TRBV4-1 and TRBJ1-1; D gene ambiguous. Germline-derived CDR1 and CDR2 are MGHRA and YSYEKL. V gave up 4 bases and J gave up 1 base, with 7 bases separating them. The CDR3 is 13 residues long. The CDR3 bases are TGCGCCAGCAGCCTCAGGCCGAACACTGAAGCTTTCTTT. It specifies CASSLRPNTEAFF.

This chain connects TRBV5-4 to TRBJ1-2; D call uncertain. Between the trimmed V and J ends, which lost 3 bases and 4 bases, there was a span of 10 bases. CDR3 length: 13 residues. CDR1 and CDR2 from the germline V gene are SGHNT and YYREEE (reference sequence). The CDR3 DNA follows: TGTGCCAGCAGCTCAGTCGATTCCTATGGCTACACCTTC. Translation: CASSSVDSYGYTF.

On this clone itself: In the same sample, other DNA sequences code for this CDR3. The rearrangement uses TRBV5-1 and TRBJ2-7; no clear D gene. CDR1 and CDR2 (germline): SGHRS, YFSETQ. The V gene lost 0 bases and the J gene lost 0 bases, with 4 bases spanning the gap. The CDR3 spans 13 residues. CDR3 region: CASSLVDSYEQYF. The CDR3 bases are TGCGCCAGCAGCTTGGTTGACTCCTACGAGCAGTACTTC.

The chain recombines TRBV7-9 with TRBJ1-2, with 7 bases identical to TRBD1. The CDR3 is 15 amino acids. J gave up 2 bases and V 5 bases, and 8 bases lay outside the gene matches. The germline V gene has CDR1 SEHNR and CDR2 FQNEAQ (reference sequence). The CDR3 nucleotides read TGTGCCAGCAGCCCCATCCCGACAGGGAACTATGGCTACACCTTC. It yields the protein CASSPIPTGNYGYTF.

V is TRBV4-1 and J is TRBJ2-5; 7 nucleotides agree with TRBD1. The CDR3 length is 15 residues. CDR1 is MGHRA and CDR2 is YSYEKL in the germline V gene. Trimming at V came to 4 bases and at J to 5 bases, leaving 10 bases not matched to a gene. CDR3 in amino acids: CASSRRQGERETQYF. The CDR3 DNA follows: TGCGCCAGCAGCCGGCGGCAGGGGGAGCGGGAGACCCAGTACTTC.

To note about this clone: Other DNA sequences in the same sample also yield this CDR3. The chain is built from TRBV27 and TRBJ2-7; D ambiguous. The CDR3 spans 14 residues. With 4 bases removed from V and 0 bases from J, the gap between germline ends came to 10 bases. Germline values: CDR1 MNHEY, CDR2 SMNVEV (reference sequence). The CDR3 DNA follows: TGTGCCAGCAGTTGGAAGAGTAGCTCCTACGAGCAGTACTTC. It yields the protein CASSWKSSSYEQYF.

The rearrangement joins TRBV28 to TRBJ1-4, with 8 bases that match TRBD1. Germline values: CDR1 MDHEN, CDR2 SYDVKM. V lost 7 bases and J lost 5; bases outside the gene matches: 6. The CDR3 consists of 14 residues. CDR3 protein: CASKLTGENEKLFF. Here the CDR3 DNA reads TGTGCCAGCAAGCTGACAGGGGAGAATGAAAAACTGTTTTTT.

This chain connects TRBV13 to TRBJ2-7, with no clear D. Trimming shortened V by 4 bases and J by 1 base, and 14 bases separated the two germline ends. This CDR3 is built from 15 residues. Germline lookup yields CDR1 PRHDT and CDR2 FYEKMQ (reference sequence). CDR3 nucleotides: TGTGCCAGCAGCTCCCGCACAGACGGTTCCTACGAGCAGTACTTC. This translates into CASSSRTDGSYEQYF.

This clone was found once. The CDR3 DNA reads as TGTGCCAGCAGCTTGGGTATACTTGGGCAGGGTGAGGAAAAACTGTTTTTT. Translated: CASSLGILGQGEEKLFF. V usage is TRBV7-9 and J usage is TRBJ1-4; D might be TRBD1 (5 bases). The CDR3 consists of 17 residues. V lost 3 bases and J 8 bases, leaving 22 bases between the germline ends. The germline V gene encodes CDR1 SEHNR and CDR2 FQNEAQ (reference sequence).

Comments on this clone: Other DNA sequences in the same sample also yield this CDR3. This sequence joins TRBV6-5 and TRBJ2-7; D gene uncertain. The CDR3 contains 12 residues. Trimming took 6 bases from V and 3 from J, leaving 9 bases between them. Germline CDR1 MNHEY, CDR2 SVGAGI. As DNA, the CDR3 is TGTGCCAGCAGCCCAGGTCGCTACGAGCAGTACTTC. Its translation: CASSPGRYEQYF.

This sequence joins TRBV11-2 and TRBJ1-6; a possible D gene is TRBD1 (6 bases). The germline V and J ends were trimmed by 5 bases and 6 bases, with 14 bases remaining between them. The CDR3 has 15 amino acids. CDR1 and CDR2 from the germline V gene are SGHAT and FQNNGV. The CDR3 nucleotides read TGTGCCAGCAGCCCCTCAGGGGAGAGTAATTCACCCCTCCACTTT. Amino acids: CASSPSGESNSPLHF.

This chain joins TRBV5-6 and TRBJ2-3; TRBD2 aligns across 14 bases. The junction had 3 bases not matched to a gene; V was cut back by 3 bases and J by 6 bases. The CDR3 is 15 residues long. Per the germline V gene, CDR1 is SGHDT and CDR2 is YYEEEE. The CDR3 DNA sequence: TGTGCCAGCAGCTCGGGACTAGCGGGAGCCGATACGCAGTATTTT. It codes for CASSSGLAGADTQYF.

This chain uses TRBV4-1 with TRBJ1-1, with D perhaps TRBD1 (5 bases). This CDR3 has 14 amino acids. The germline V and J ends were trimmed by 0 bases and 5 bases, with 10 bases remaining between them. Germline assignment: CDR1 MGHRA and CDR2 YSYEKL. This CDR3 reads CASSQEAGRTEAFF. The DNA of the CDR3 is TGCGCCAGCAGCCAAGAGGCAGGGAGAACTGAAGCTTTCTTT.

J is TRBJ1-3 and V is TRBV28; TRBD1 might be the D (5 bases). The CDR3 has 16 residues. The germline V gene has CDR1 MDHEN and CDR2 SYDVKM. Trimming took off 6 bases at V and 0 bases at J, with 15 bases between the two ends. The CDR3 protein is CASSPRAVSSGNTIYF. In nucleotides, the CDR3 is TGTGCCAGCAGCCCCAGGGCAGTTAGCTCTGGAAACACCATATATTTT.

The V and J genes are TRBV11-2 and TRBJ2-1; TRBD1 aligns across 7 bases. V lost 2 bases and J lost 4; bases outside the gene matches: 5. The CDR3 sequence is 15 residues long. Germline V gives CDR1 SGHAT, CDR2 FQNNGV. The DNA for the CDR3 is TGTGCCAGCAGCTTAAGAGGGGGCGCATACAATGAGCAGTTCTTC. Amino acids: CASSLRGGAYNEQFF.

As concerns this clone: Other nucleotide sequences in the sample specify the same CDR3. The chain recombines TRBV27 with TRBJ2-3, with a tentative D call TRBD2 (5 bases). Germline lookup yields CDR1 MNHEY and CDR2 SMNVEV (reference sequence). Trimming took off 3 bases at V and 5 bases at J, with 6 bases between the two ends. This CDR3 has 12 amino acids. The CDR3 DNA sequence: TGTGCCAGCAGTTTTGGAGGAGATACGCAGTATTTT. It translates to CASSFGGDTQYF.